This paragraph covers one T cell receptor (beta chain) sequence. No antigen is known for it. Per the original data handling: Treg pools: around 56,000 distinct patient, 92,000 or so donor TCRbeta sequences. Here immunoSEQ multiplex PCR was the method, and the copy in TCRdb shows in-frame clones only, minus some. V and J calls and clone size are those listed in that table; D and trimming were worked out from the DNA. Here the sample spans about 22,000 clones, approximately 94% being singletons. The record originates from a study of B cell selection in AIRE deficiency. Points from the study as a whole: Shorter CDR3s marked shared Treg sequences, biased toward few non-templated insertions. Of over 3,000 shared Treg TCRbeta sequences, around 30% were healthy-donor-only and around 8.7% patient-only. Patient Tconv and Treg cells showed healthy-like TCRBV usage, CDR3 length, diversity.

This CDR3 spans 13 amino acids. CDR1 MNHEY and CDR2 SVGAGI come from the germline V gene. With 6 bases removed from V and 7 bases from J, the gap between germline ends came to 12 bases. Regulatory T cells were sorted as CD4+CD25hiCD127low/negative. This receptor was obtained from a human donor with AIRE deficiency. The sample taken for sequencing was Tregs sorted from PBMCs. The V call is TRBV6-5, the J call TRBJ1-4, with a weak D call TRBD1 (5 bases). CDR3: CASRGGKGEKLFF. Here the CDR3 DNA reads TGTGCCAGCAGGGGGGGGAAGGGTGAAAAACTGTTTTTT.